This TCR beta chain is drawn from a study of shared clonotypes between healthy human individuals. This clone was observed a handful of times. Antigen specificity is unknown. Study-wide points: Large depth notwithstanding, sorted-subset sequencing proved incomplete by rarefaction. Of the naive CD4 clonotypes, around 4.9% were shared across several donors.

An even split of each subset's genomic DNA across several immunoSEQ plates was performed. Generated by immunoSEQ multiplex PCR, the TCRdb table keeps only in-frame clones and is missing some. The sample carries 2 million to 3 million clones, approximately 94% recorded once. The CD4+ fraction was divided into a CD45RA+ naive subset and a CD45RA-negative memory subset. Germline CDR1 WNHNN, CDR2 SYGVQD (reference sequence). The CDR3 is made up of 13 amino acids. Between the trimmed V and J ends, which lost 5 bases and 1 base, there was a span of 8 bases. Sequencing was performed on naive CD4+ T cells from PBMCs. Subset denoted: CD45RA+ positively selected. The V gene is TRBV10-1, the J gene TRBJ1-1; D is unresolved. This receptor was obtained from a young man in good health. Some clones in this sample may be carry-over from other donors' samples. The DNA of the CDR3 is TGCGCCAGCAGTCCGGGAGCGAACACTGAAGCTTTCTTT. It encodes CASSPGANTEAFF.